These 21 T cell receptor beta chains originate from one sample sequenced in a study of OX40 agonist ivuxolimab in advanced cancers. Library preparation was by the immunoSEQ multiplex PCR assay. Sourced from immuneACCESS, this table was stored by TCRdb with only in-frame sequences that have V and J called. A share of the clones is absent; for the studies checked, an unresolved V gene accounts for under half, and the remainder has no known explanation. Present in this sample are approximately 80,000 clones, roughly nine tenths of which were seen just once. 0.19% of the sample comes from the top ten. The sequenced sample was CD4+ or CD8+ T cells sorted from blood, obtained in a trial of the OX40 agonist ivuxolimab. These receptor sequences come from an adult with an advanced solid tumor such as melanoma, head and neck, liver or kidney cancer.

The CDR3 protein is CASSEAVRGRWGTEAFF. As DNA, the CDR3 is TGTGCCAGCAGTGAAGCGGTTCGCGGGCGGTGGGGGACTGAAGCTTTCTTT. The J gene is TRBJ1-1, the V gene TRBV6-1; a weak D match, TRBD1 (5 bases). From germline, CDR1 is MNHNS and CDR2 SASEGT. Trimming took 0 bases from V and 5 from J, leaving 19 bases between them. The CDR3 is made up of 17 amino acids.

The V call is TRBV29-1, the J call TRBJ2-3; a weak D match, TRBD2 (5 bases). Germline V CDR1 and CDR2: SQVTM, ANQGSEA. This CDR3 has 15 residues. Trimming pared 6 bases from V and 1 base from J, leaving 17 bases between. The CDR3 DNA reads TGCAGCGTGGGGTCTCCACTAGGAGGCACAGATACGCAGTATTTT. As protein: CSVGSPLGGTDTQYF.

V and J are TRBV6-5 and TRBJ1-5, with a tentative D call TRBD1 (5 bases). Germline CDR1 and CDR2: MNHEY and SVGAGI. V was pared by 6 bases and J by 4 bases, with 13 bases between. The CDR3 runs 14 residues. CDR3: CASSRGGGNQPQHF. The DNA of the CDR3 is TGTGCCAGCAGCCGAGGCGGGGGTAATCAGCCCCAGCATTTT.

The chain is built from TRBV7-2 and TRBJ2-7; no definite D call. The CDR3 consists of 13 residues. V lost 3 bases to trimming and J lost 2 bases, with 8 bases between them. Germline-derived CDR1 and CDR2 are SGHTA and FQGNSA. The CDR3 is CASSLQAAYEQYF. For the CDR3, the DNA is TGTGCCAGCAGCTTGCAGGCAGCCTACGAGCAGTACTTC.

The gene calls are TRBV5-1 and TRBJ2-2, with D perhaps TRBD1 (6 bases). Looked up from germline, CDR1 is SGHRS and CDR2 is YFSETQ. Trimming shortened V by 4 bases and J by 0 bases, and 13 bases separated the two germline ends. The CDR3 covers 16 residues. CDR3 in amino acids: CASSPTGLSNTGELFF. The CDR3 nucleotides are TGCGCCAGCAGCCCGACAGGCTTATCGAACACCGGGGAGCTGTTTTTT.

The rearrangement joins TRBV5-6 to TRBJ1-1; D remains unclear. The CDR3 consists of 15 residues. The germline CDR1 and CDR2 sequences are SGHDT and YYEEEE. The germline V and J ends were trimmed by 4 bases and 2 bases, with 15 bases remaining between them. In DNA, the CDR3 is TGTGCCAGCAGCCCCCTGGGAACTCCAAACACTGAAGCTTTCTTT. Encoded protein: CASSPLGTPNTEAFF.

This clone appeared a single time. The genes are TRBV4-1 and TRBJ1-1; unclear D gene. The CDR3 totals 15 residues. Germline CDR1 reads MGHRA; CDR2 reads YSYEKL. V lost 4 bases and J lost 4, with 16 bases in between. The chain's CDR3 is CASSPLTVSSTEAFF. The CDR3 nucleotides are TGCGCCAGCAGCCCACTAACAGTCTCGAGCACTGAAGCTTTCTTT.

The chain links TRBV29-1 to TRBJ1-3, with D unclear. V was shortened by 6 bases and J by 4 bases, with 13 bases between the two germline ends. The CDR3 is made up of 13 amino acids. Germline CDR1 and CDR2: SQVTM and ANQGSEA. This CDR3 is CSVHNRRGNTIYF. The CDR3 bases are TGCAGCGTACATAACCGCAGGGGAAACACCATATATTTT.

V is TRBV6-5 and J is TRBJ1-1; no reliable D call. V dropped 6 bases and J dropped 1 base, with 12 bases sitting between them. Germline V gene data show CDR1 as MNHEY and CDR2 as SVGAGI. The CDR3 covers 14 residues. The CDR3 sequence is CASSPLDGNTEAFF. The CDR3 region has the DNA TGTGCCAGCAGCCCCCTAGACGGGAACACTGAAGCTTTCTTT.

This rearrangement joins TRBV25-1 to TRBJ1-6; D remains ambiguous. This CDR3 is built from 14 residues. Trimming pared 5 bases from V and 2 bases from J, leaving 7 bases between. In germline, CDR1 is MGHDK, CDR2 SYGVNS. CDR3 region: CASSKKAYNSPLHF. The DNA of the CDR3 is TGTGCCAGCAGTAAGAAGGCCTATAATTCACCCCTCCACTTT.

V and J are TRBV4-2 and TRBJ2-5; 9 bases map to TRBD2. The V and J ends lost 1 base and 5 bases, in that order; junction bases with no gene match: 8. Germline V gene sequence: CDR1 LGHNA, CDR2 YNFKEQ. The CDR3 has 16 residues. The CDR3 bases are TGTGCCAGCAGCCAAGCCGCCGGGACTAGCATGGAGACCCAGTACTTC. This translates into CASSQAAGTSMETQYF.

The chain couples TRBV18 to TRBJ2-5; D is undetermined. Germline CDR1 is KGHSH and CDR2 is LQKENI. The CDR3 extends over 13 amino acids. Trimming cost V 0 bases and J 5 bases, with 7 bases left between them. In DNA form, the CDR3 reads TGTGCCAGCTCACCACCGGGCAGTGAGACCCAGTACTTC. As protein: CASSPPGSETQYF.

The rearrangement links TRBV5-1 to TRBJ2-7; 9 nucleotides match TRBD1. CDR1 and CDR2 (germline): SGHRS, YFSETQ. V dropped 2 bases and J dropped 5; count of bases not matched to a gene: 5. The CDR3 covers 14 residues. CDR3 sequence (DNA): TGCGCCAGCAGCTTACAGGGGGCGCGTGACGAGCAGTACGTC. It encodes CASSLQGARDEQYV.

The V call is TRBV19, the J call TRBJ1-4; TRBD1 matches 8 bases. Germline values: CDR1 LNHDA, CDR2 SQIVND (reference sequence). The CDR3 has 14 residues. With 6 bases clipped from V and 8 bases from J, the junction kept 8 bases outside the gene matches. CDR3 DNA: TGTGCCAGTAGGATGACAGGGGTATCCGAAAAACTGTTTTTT. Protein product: CASRMTGVSEKLFF.

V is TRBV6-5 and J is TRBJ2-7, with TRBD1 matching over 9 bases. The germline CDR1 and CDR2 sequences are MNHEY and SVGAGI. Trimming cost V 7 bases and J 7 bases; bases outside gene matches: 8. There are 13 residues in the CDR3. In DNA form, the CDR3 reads TGTGCCAGCACCCGAGGGACAGGGAATGAGCAGTACGTC. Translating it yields CASTRGTGNEQYV.

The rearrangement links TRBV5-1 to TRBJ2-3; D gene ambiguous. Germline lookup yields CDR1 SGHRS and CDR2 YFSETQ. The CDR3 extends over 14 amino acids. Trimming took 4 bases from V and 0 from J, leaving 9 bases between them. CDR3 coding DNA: TGCGCCAGCAGCCTCGCTGGAAGCACAGATACGCAGTATTTT. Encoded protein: CASSLAGSTDTQYF.

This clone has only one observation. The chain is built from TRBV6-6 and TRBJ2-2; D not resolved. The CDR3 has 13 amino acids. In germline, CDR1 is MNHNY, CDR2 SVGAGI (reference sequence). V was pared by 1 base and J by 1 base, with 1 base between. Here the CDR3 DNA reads TGTGCCAGCAGTTACTGGAACACCGGGGAGCTGTTTTTT. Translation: CASSYWNTGELFF.

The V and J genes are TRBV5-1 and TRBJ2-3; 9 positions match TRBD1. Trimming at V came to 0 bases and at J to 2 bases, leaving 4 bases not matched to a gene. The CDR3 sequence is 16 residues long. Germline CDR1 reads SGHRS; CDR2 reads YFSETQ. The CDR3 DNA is TGCGCCAGCAGCTTGGGGACAGGGGCTAACACAGATACGCAGTATTTT. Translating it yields CASSLGTGANTDTQYF. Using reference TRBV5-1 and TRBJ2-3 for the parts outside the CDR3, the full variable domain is KAGVTQTPRYLIKTRGQQVTLSCSPISGHRSVSWYQQTPGQGLQFLFEYFSETQRNKGNFPGRFSGRQFSNSRSEMNVSTLELGDSALYLCASSLGTGANTDTQYFGPGTRLTVL.

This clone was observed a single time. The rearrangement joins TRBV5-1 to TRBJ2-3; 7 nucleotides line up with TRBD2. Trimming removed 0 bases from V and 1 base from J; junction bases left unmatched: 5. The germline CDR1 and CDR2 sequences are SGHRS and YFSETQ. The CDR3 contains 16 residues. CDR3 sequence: CASSLVGAGGTDTQYF. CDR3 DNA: TGCGCCAGCAGCTTGGTCGGGGCGGGGGGCACAGATACGCAGTATTTT.

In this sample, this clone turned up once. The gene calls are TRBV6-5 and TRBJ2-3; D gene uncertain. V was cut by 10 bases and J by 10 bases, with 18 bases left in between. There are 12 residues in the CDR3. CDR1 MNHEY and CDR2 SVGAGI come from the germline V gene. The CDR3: CATQLSPASQYF. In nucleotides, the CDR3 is TGTGCCACCCAACTCTCCCCCGCATCGCAGTATTTT.

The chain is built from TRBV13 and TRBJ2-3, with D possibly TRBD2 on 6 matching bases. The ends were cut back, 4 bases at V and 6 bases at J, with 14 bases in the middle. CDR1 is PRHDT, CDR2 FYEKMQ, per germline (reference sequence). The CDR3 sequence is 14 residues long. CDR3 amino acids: CASSSRGVGDTQYF. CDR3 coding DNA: TGTGCCAGCAGCTCCCGCGGGGTAGGCGATACGCAGTATTTT.